Shown below are 13 T cell receptor beta chains from a single sample sequenced in a study of response to subunit inactivated influenza vaccine. TCRdb used MiXCR to reprocess the RT-PCR reads, holding one entry per CDR3 protein. The sample carries around 760,000 distinct CDR3 sequences, approximately 13% recorded once. Specimen: PBMCs from blood, collected less than 15 days before vaccination. Every receptor here comes from a middle-aged man who received an inactivated influenza vaccine.

The table lists this clonotype with many counts. The rearrangement uses TRBV28 and TRBJ2-1; 12 positions match TRBD2. With V trimmed by 3 bases and J by 14 bases, 8 bases remained unmatched. CDR3 length: 14 residues. CDR1 and CDR2 from the germline V gene are MDHEN and SYDVKM. The CDR3 DNA reads as TGTGCCAGCAGTTTCAACCGACTAGCGGGGGTAGAGTTCTTC. Translated: CASSFNRLAGVEFF.

This clonotype was seen only a few times. The V and J genes are TRBV6-5 and TRBJ2-3; maybe TRBD2 (6 bases). V gave up 2 bases and J gave up 4 bases, with 16 bases separating them. Germline CDR1 is MNHEY and CDR2 is SVGAGI. The CDR3 loop spans 16 amino acids. In DNA form, the CDR3 reads TGTGCCAGCAGTTACCCGGAGGGCGTCGCGGCAGATACGCAGTATTTT. It specifies CASSYPEGVAADTQYF.

The chain couples TRBV20-1 to TRBJ2-2, with D tentatively TRBD1 (6 bases). Trimming took 5 bases from V and 1 from J, leaving 11 bases between them. Germline CDR1 DFQATT, CDR2 SNEGSKA (reference sequence). The CDR3 sequence is 14 residues long. This CDR3 reads CSAAQTGNTGELFF. The DNA for the CDR3 is TGCAGTGCTGCCCAGACAGGGAACACCGGGGAGCTGTTTTTT.

This clonotype was detected only a few times. This chain links TRBV5-1 with TRBJ2-2; D perhaps matches TRBD2 (5 bases). The V end was cut by 1 base, the J end by 7 bases, with 14 bases between. Germline V gene data show CDR1 as SGHRS and CDR2 as YFSETQ. This CDR3 is built from 15 residues. The CDR3 coding sequence is TGCGCCAGCAGCTTGAAAGGGAGTTCGAGCGGGGAGCTGTTTTTT. Its translation is CASSLKGSSSGELFF.

This clonotype has a count of ten or more. Here the CDR3 reads CASSRAGNTIYF. Here the CDR3 DNA reads TGTGCCAGCAGTCGGGCTGGAAACACCATATATTTT. The chain is built from TRBV12-3 or TRBV12-4 and TRBJ1-3; D call uncertain. V gave up 5 bases and J gave up 2 bases, with 4 bases separating them. This CDR3 is built from 12 residues.

The rearrangement uses TRBV18 and TRBJ2-1; D gene ambiguous. Germline V gives CDR1 KGHSH, CDR2 LQKENI. CDR3 length: 15 residues. V gave up 0 bases and J gave up 4 bases, with 10 bases separating them. CDR3 in DNA: TGTGCCAGCTCACCACCGGGATACGGTTACAATGAGCAGTTCTTC. This translates into CASSPPGYGYNEQFF.

This rearrangement joins TRBV12-3 or TRBV12-4 to TRBJ1-6; 8 bases align to TRBD1. The V and J ends lost 7 bases and 9 bases, in that order; junction bases with no gene match: 11. This CDR3 has 15 residues. For the CDR3, the DNA is TGTGCCAGCAAGGGGACCGGGACAGGCAGTTCACCCCTCCACTTT. As protein: CASKGTGTGSSPLHF.

This clonotype occurred many times. The chain joins TRBV11-2 to TRBJ2-4, with D possibly being TRBD1 (6 bases). The CDR3 loop spans 16 amino acids. V lost 1 base and J 8 bases, leaving 18 bases between the germline ends. The germline V gene encodes CDR1 SGHAT and CDR2 FQNNGV. The CDR3 sequence is CASSLGAGATIYIQYF. CDR3 nucleotides: TGTGCCAGCAGCTTAGGTGCAGGGGCTACTATCTACATTCAGTACTTC.

The rearrangement uses TRBV20-1 and TRBJ2-7; no clear D gene. With 3 bases removed from V and 2 bases from J, the gap between germline ends came to 11 bases. CDR3 length: 13 residues. CDR1 DFQATT and CDR2 SNEGSKA come from the germline V gene (reference sequence). The CDR3 sequence is CSARTSPTYEQYF. The CDR3 coding sequence is TGCAGTGCTAGGACTTCCCCCACCTACGAGCAGTACTTC.

The chain has TRBV28 and TRBJ2-5; D is undetermined. The CDR3 runs 12 residues. Trimming removed 6 bases at V and 5 bases at J, with 10 bases between. In germline, CDR1 is MDHEN, CDR2 SYDVKM. CDR3 loop: CASSRDKETQYF. As DNA, the CDR3 is TGTGCCAGCAGCCGAGACAAGGAGACCCAGTACTTC.

V is TRBV5-5 and J is TRBJ2-2; tentatively, D is TRBD1 (5 bases). The germline CDR1 and CDR2 sequences are SGHKS and YYEKEE (reference sequence). The CDR3 has 16 amino acids. V lost 0 bases and J lost 7, with 16 bases in between. CDR3 nucleotides: TGTGCCAGCAGCTTGGCCTTCAGGGTTGCGAACGGGGAGCTGTTTTTT. Its translation is CASSLAFRVANGELFF.

The chain joins TRBV5-1 to TRBJ2-5; perhaps TRBD2 as D (6 bases). Trimming left V 2 bases short and J 2 bases short, with 10 bases between. The CDR3 spans 14 residues. Germline V CDR1 and CDR2: SGHRS, YFSETQ. In DNA form, the CDR3 reads TGCGCCAGCAGCTTACTAGCTTTACAAGAGACCCAGTACTTC. It specifies CASSLLALQETQYF. Combining the CDR3 with reference TRBV5-1 and TRBJ2-5 gives the whole variable domain KAGVTQTPRYLIKTRGQQVTLSCSPISGHRSVSWYQQTPGQGLQFLFEYFSETQRNKGNFPGRFSGRQFSNSRSEMNVSTLELGDSALYLCASSLLALQETQYFGPGTRLLVL.

The J gene is TRBJ2-7, the V gene TRBV5-4, with 7 bases identical to TRBD1. The germline CDR1 and CDR2 sequences are SGHNT and YYREEE (reference sequence). The CDR3 length is 15 residues. V trimming: 5 bases; J trimming: 2 bases; junction bases outside the gene matches: 10. The DNA for the CDR3 is TGTGCCAGCAGTACGGGACAGAGAAGCGCCTACGAGCAGTACTTC. Translating it yields CASSTGQRSAYEQYF.